This T cell receptor (beta chain) was sequenced for a study of cytomegalovirus exposure and HLA in healthy donors. Overall study context: The study placed 70% to 85% of its 398 genotyped donors in the Caucasian-associated ancestry cluster.

A multiplex PCR was run with 60 Vbeta primers and 13 Jbeta primers. Here immunoSEQ multiplex PCR was the method, and the copy in TCRdb shows in-frame clones only, minus some. The repertoire has more than 150,000 clones, 82% of them found once; the top ten carry about 0.8%. Of note for this clone: The antigen is undetermined.

There are 16 residues in the CDR3. V was shortened by 1 base and J by 2 bases, with 13 bases between the two germline ends. From germline, CDR1 is SGHDT and CDR2 YYEEEE. Study-wide results and limits: Later analysis identified a missense DCLRE1C variant that was linked to TCR beta V- and J-gene trimming. Earlier results showed most TCR beta V segments being productive about 90% or about 30% of the time.

The sequenced sample consisted of PBMCs. The J gene is TRBJ1-3, the V gene TRBV5-6, with D unclear. This sequence was found in a woman aged 18-29 years in good health and CMV-seronegative. CDR3 region: CASSLLGAGTGNTIYF. The DNA for the CDR3 is TGTGCCAGCAGCTTGCTCGGCGCGGGCACTGGAAACACCATATATTTT. Based on the CDR3 plus reference TRBV5-6 and TRBJ1-3, the full variable domain is DAGVTQSPTHLIKTRGQQVTLRCSPKSGHDTVSWYQQALGQGPQFIFQYYEEEERQRGNFPDRFSGHQFPNYSSELNVNALLLGDSALYLCASSLLGAGTGNTIYFGEGSWLTVV.